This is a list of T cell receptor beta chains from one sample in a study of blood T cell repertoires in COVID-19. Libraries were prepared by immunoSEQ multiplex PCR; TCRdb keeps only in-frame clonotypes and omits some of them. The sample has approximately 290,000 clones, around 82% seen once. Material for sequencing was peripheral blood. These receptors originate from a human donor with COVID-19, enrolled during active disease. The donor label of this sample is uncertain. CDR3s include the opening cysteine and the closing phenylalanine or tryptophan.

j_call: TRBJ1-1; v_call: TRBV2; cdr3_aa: CASSEDRGSNTEAFF
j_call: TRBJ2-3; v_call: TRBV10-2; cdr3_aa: CASTRLAGPTLLTDTQYF
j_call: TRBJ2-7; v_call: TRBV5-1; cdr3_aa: CASSLSPTSASYEQYF
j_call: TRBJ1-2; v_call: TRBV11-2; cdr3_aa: CASSPTGQILNYGYTF
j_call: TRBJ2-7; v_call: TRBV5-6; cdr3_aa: CASSWDRNSYEQYF
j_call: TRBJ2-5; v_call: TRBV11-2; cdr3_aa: CASSFDRFGETQYF
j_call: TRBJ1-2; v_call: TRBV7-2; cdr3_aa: CASSLGGGENYGYTF
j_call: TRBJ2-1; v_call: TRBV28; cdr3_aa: CASSPQTSGRAREQFF
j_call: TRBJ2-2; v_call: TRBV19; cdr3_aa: CASGPTGLGTGELFF
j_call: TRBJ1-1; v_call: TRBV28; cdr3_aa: CASSLLTIRAEAFF
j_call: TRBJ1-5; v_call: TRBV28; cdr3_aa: CASSLHQGTQPQHF
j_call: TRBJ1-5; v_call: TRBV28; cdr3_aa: CASSETGEGYQPQHF
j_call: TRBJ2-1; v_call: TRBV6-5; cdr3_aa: CASKGGNLYNEQFF
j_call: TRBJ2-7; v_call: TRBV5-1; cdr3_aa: CASRLQTRNLDEQYF
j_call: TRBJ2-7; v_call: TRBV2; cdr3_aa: CASSEWREANEQYF
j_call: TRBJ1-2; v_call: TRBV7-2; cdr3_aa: CASSLRTGEVVSGYTF
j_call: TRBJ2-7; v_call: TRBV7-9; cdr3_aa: CASSLEGSGIPLYEQYF
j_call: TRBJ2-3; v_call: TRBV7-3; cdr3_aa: CASSERPQPDTQYF
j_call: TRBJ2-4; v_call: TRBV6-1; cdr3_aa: CASSEAGVASDIQYF
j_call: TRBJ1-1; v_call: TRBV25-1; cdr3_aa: CASSEERTGGTEAFF
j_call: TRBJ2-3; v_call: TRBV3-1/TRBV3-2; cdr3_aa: CASSHIAGVSTDTQYF
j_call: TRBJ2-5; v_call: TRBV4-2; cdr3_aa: CASSQDGGGGRSLETQYF
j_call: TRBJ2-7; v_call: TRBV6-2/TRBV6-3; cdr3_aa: CASSYSGDTPHEQYF
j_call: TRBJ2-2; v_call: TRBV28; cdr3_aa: CASISLRGRATGELFF
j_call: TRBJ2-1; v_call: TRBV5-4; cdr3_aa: CASSGDKGVYNEQFF
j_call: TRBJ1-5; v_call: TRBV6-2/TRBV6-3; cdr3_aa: CASSNPAGNQPQHF
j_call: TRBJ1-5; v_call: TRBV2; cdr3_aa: CASREVQGNQPQHF
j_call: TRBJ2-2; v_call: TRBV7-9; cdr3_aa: CASSVGRDSTAGELFF
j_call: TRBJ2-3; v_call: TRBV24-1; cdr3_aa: CATSDPPSGRLYF
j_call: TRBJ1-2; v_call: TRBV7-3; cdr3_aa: CASGDRAYGYTF
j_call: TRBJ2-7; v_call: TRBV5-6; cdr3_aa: CASSVSDRDSSLEQYF
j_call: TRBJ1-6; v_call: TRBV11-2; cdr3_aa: CASSFGAVSPLHF
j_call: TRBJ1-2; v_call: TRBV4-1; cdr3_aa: CASSQEAGRGSGYTF
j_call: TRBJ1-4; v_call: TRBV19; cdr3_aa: CASSMGTGANEKLFF
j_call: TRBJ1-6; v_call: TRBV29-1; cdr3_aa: CSVETGGGSPLHF
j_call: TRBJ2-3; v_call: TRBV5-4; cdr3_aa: CASSSTRPRRGDTQYF
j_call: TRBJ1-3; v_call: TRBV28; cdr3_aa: CASSPAGVSSGNTIYF
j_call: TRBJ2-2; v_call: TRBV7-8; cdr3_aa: CASSLSSRRGQLANTGELFF
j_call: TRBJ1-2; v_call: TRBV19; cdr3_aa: CASSPGWDRSNYGYTF
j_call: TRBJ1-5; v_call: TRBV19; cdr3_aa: CASALQGAGQPQHF
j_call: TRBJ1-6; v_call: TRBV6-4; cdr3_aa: CASREDSYNSPLHF
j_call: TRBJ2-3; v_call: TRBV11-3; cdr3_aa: CASSPSGTRGDTQYF
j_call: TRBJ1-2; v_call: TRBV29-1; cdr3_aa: CSVRGTGGSYGYTF